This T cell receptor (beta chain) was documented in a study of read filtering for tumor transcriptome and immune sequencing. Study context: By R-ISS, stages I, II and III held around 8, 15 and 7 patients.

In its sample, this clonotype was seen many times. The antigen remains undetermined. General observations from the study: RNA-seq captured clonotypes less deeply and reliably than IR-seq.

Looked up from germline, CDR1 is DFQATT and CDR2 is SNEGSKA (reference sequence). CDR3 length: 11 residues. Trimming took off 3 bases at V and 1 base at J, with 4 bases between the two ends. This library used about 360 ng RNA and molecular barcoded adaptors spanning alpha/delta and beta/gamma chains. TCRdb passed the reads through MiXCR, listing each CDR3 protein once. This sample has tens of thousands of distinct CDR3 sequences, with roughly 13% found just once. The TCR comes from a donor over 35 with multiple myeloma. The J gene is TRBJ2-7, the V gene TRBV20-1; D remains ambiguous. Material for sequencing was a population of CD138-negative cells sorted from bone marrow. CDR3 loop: CSASTSYEQYF. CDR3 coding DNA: TGCAGTGCTAGTACTTCCTACGAGCAGTACTTC.